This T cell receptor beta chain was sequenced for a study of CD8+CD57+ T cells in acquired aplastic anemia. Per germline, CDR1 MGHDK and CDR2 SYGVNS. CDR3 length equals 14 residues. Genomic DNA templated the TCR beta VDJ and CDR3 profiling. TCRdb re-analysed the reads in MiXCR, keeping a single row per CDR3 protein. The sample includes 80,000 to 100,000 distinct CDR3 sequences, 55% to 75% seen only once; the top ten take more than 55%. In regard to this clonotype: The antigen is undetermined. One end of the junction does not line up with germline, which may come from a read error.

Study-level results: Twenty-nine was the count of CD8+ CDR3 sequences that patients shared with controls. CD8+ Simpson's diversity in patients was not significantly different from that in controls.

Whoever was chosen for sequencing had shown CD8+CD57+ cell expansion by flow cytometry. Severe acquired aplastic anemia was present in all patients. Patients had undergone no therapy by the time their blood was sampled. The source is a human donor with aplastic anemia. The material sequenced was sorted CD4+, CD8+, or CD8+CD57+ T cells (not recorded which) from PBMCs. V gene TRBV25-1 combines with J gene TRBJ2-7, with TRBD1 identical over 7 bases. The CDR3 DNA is TGTGCTAGCAGGGACAGTACCTATACCTACGAGCAGTACTTC. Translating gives CASRDSTYTYEQYF.